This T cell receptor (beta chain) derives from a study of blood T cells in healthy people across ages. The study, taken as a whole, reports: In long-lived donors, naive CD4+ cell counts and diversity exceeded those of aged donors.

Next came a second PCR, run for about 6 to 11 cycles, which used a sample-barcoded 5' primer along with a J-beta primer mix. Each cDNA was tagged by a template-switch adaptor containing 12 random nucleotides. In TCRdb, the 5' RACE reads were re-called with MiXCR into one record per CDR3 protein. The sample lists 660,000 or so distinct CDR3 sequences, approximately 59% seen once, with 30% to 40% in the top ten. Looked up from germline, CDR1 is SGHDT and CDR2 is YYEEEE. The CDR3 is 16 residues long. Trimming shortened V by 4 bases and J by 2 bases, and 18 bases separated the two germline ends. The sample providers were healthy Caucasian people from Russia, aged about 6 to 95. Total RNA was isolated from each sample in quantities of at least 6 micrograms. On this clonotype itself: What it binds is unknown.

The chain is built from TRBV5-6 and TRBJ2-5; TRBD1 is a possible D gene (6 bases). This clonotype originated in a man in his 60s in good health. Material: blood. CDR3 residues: CASSPARDKSQETQYF. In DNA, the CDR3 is TGTGCCAGCAGCCCGGCCCGGGACAAGTCACAAGAGACCCAGTACTTC. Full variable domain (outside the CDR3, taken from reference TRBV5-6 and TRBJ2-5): DAGVTQSPTHLIKTRGQQVTLRCSPKSGHDTVSWYQQALGQGPQFIFQYYEEEERQRGNFPDRFSGHQFPNYSSELNVNALLLGDSALYLCASSPARDKSQETQYFGPGTRLLVL.